The clone carrying this T cell receptor delta chain is medium-sized (0.01 to 0.1%) by share. A read error may be the cause here, since a much bigger clone is one base away. The same CDR3 can be traced to other DNA sequences in this sample. This entry comes from a study of gamma-delta chains in newborns, infants, children. The overall study: Innate gammadelta T cells reportedly expand polyclonally right after birth, driven by microbial exposure, per the title.

Trimming cost V 3 bases and J 0 bases; bases outside gene matches: 2. The CDR3 consists of 17 residues. CDR1 is GEAIGNYY, CDR2 EKD, per germline. With CATT, TCRdb re-called clones from the reads. The table lists some 4,300 delta-chain clones, 3.1% of them singletons. The clonotype was recovered from a child who was a newborn, infant or young child, either healthy, febrile or measles-vaccinated (not recorded which). The chain couples TRDV2 to TRDJ3, with 9 nucleotides matching TRDD3. Material for sequencing was blood. In nucleotides, the CDR3 is TGTGCCTGTGACGACTGGGGGAGCTCCTGGGACACCCGACAGATGTTTTTC. Its translation: CACDDWGSSWDTRQMFF.